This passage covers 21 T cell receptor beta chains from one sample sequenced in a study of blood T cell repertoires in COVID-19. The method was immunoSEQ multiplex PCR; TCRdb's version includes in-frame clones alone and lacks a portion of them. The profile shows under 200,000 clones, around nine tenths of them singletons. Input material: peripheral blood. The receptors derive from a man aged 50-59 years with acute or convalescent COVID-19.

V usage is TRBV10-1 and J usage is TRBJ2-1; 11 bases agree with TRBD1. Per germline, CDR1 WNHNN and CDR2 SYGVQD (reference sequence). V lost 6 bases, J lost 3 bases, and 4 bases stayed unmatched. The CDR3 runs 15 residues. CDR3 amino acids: CASSPGTGGYNEQFF. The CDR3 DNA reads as TGCGCCAGCAGCCCCGGGACAGGGGGCTACAATGAGCAGTTCTTC.

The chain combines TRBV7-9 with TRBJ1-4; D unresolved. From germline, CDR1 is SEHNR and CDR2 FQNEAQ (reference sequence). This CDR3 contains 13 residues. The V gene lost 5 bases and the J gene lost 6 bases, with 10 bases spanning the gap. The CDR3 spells CASSPEVDEKLFF. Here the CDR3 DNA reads TGTGCCAGCAGCCCGGAGGTGGATGAAAAACTGTTTTTT.

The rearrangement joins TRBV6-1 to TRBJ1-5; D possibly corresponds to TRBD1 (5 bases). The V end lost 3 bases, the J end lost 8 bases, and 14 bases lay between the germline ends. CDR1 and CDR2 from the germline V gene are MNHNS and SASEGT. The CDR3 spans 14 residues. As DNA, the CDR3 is TGTGCCAGCAGTGAGCAGGGCGGCTGGGAGCCCCAGCATTTT. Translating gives CASSEQGGWEPQHF.

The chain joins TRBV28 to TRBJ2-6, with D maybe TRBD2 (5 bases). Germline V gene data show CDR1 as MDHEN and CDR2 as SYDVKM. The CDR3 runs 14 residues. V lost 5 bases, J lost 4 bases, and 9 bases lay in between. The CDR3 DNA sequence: TGTGCCAGCAGTGAGGGATCCGGGGCCAACGTCCTGACTTTC. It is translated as CASSEGSGANVLTF.

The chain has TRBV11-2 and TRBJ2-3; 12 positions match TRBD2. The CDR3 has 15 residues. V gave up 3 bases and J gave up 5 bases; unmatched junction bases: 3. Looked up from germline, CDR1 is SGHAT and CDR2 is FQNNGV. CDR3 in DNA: TGTGCCAGCAGCTTCCTAGCGGGGGGGGGAGATACGCAGTATTTT. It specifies CASSFLAGGGDTQYF. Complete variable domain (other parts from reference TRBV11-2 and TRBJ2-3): EAGVAQSPRYKIIEKRQSVAFWCNPISGHATLYWYQQILGQGPKLLIQFQNNGVVDDSQLPKDRFSAERLKGVDSTLKIQPAKLEDSAVYLCASSFLAGGGDTQYFGPGTRLTVL.

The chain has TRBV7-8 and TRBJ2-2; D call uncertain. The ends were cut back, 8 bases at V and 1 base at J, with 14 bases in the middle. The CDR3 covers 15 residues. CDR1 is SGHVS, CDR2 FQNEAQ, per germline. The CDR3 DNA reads TGTGCCAGCTATGCCCTAATCGGGAACACCGGGGAGCTGTTTTTT. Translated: CASYALIGNTGELFF.

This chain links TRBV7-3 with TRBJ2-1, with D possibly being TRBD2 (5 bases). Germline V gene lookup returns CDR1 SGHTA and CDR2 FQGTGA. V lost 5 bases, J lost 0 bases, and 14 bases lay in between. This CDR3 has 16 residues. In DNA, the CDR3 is TGTGCCAGCAGCCTCTTACCGGGATCCTCCTACAATGAGCAGTTCTTC. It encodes CASSLLPGSSYNEQFF. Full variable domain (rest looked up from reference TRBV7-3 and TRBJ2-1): GAGVSQTPSNKVTEKGKYVELRCDPISGHTALYWYRQSLGQGPEFLIYFQGTGAADDSGLPNDRFFAVRPEGSVSTLKIQRTERGDSAVYLCASSLLPGSSYNEQFFGPGTRLTVL.

The CDR3 loop reads CASSYQPGQGFDEQFF. CDR3 nucleotide sequence: TGTGCCAGCAGCTACCAACCGGGACAGGGATTCGATGAGCAGTTCTTC. The V gene is TRBV7-6, the J gene TRBJ2-1; the match to TRBD1 covers 9 bases. Unmatched junction bases numbered 12, after V lost 4 bases and J lost 8 bases. Germline V gene sequence: CDR1 SGHVS, CDR2 FNYEAQ. The CDR3 runs to 16 residues.

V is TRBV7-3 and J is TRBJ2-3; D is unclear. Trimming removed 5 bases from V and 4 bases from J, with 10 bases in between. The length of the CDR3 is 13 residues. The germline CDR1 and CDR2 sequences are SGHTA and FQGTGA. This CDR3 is CASSPSRADTQYF. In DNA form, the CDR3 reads TGTGCCAGCAGCCCTTCCCGGGCAGATACGCAGTATTTT.

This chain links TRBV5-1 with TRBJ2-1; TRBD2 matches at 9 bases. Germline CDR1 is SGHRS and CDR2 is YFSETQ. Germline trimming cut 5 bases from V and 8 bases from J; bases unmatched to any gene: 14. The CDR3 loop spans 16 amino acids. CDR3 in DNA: TGCGCCAGCAGTGGGGGCGGGAGGGCCTTTTTGGATGAGCAGTTCTTC. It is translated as CASSGGGRAFLDEQFF.

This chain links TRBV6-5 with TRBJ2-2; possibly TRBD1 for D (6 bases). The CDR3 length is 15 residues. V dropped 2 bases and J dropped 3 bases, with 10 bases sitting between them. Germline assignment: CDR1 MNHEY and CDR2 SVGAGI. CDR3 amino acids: CASSYGQFDTGELFF. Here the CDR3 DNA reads TGTGCCAGCAGTTACGGACAGTTTGACACCGGGGAGCTGTTTTTT.

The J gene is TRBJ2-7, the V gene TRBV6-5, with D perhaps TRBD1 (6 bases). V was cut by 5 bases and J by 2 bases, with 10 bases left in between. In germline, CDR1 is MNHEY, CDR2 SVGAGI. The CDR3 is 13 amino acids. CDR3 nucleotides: TGTGCCAGCAGTAAGGGACAAACCTACGAGCAGTACGTC. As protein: CASSKGQTYEQYV.

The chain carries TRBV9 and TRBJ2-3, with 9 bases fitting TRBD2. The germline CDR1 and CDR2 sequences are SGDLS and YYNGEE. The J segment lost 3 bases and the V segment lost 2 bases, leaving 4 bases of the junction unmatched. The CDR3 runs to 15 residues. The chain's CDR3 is CASSVSGSRTDTQYF. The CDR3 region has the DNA TGTGCCAGCAGCGTTAGCGGGAGTCGGACAGATACGCAGTATTTT.

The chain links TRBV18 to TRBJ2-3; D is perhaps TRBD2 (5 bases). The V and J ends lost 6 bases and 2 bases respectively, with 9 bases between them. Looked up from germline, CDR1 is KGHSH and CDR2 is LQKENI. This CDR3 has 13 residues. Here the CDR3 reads CASSSGITDTQYF. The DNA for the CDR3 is TGTGCCAGCTCCTCGGGGATCACAGATACGCAGTATTTT. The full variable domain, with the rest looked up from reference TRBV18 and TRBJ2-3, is NAGVMQNPRHLVRRRGQEARLRCSPMKGHSHVYWYRQLPEEGLKFMVYLQKENIIDESGMPKERFSAEFPKEGPSILRIQQVVRGDSAAYFCASSSGITDTQYFGPGTRLTVL.

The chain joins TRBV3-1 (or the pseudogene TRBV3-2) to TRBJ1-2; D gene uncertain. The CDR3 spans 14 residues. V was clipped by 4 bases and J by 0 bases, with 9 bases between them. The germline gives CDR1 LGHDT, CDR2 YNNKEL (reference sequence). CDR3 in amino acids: CASSRAVANYGYTF. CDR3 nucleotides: TGTGCCAGCAGCCGAGCGGTAGCTAACTATGGCTACACCTTC.

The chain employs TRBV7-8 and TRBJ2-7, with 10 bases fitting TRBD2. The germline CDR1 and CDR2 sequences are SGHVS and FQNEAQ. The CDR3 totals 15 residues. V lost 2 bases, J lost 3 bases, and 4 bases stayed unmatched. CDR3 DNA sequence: TGTGCCAGCAGCTTAATCCCTAGCGGGAGCTACGAGCAGTACTTC. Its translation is CASSLIPSGSYEQYF.

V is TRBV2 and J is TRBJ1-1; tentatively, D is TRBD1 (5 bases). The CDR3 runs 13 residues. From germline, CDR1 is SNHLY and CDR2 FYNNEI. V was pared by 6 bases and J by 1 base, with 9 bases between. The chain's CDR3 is CASRAQGNTEAFF. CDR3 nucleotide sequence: TGTGCCAGCAGAGCTCAGGGGAACACTGAAGCTTTCTTT.

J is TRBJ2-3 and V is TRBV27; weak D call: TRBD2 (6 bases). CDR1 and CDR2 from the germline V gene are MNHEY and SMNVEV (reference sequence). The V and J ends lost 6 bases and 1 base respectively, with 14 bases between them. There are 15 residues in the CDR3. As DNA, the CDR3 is TGTGCCAGCAGCCGGGACTTCGCCCGCACAGATACGCAGTATTTT. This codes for CASSRDFARTDTQYF.

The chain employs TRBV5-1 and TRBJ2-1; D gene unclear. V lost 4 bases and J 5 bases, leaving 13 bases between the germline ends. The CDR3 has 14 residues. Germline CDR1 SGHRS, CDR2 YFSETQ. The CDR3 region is CASSLVLVDNEQFF. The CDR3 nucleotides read TGCGCCAGCAGCCTAGTCCTGGTCGACAATGAGCAGTTCTTC.

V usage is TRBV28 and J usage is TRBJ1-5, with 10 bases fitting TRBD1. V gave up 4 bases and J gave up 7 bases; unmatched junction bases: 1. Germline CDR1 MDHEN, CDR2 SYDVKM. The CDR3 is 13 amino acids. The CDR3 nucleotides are TGTGCCAGCAGTTGGACAGGGGGACAGCCCCAGCATTTT. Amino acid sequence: CASSWTGGQPQHF.

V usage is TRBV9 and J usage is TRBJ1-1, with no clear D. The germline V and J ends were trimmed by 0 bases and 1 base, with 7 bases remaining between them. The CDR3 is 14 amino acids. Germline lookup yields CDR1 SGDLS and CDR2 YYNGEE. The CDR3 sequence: CASSVVGENTEAFF. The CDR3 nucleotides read TGTGCCAGCAGCGTAGTGGGAGAGAACACTGAAGCTTTCTTT.